This paragraph covers one TCR beta chain sequence. A much larger clonotype is one base distant, so this may be a read error. The CDR3 end shows no conserved phenylalanine or tryptophan, and so a read error is likely. Each donor was a healthy Caucasian individual from Russia, aged about 6 to 100. Isolated per sample were at least 6.5 million PBMCs. Total RNA extracted from each sample amounted to at least 5 micrograms. A second PCR of roughly 7 to 11 cycles used a sample-barcoded 5' primer and a J-beta primer mix. TCRdb independently ran MiXCR on the 5' RACE reads; one entry per CDR3 protein. Among 800,000 to 950,000 distinct CDR3 sequences, about 44% were seen once, and the ten largest hold roughly 13%. The data stem from a study of blood T cells in healthy people across ages. V shed 6 bases and J shed 9 bases, with 15 bases lying between them. The germline CDR1 and CDR2 sequences are SQVTM and ANQGSEA. This CDR3 spans 12 amino acids.

The chain uses TRBV29-1 and TRBJ2-1; D is perhaps TRBD1 (5 bases). Sequencing input: blood. This TCR came from a young man in good health. DNA of the CDR3: TGCAGCGTCAAAACAGGTTTTAGTGAGCAGTTCTCC. This encodes CSVKTGFSEQFS.